Shown below are 31 T cell receptor beta chains from a single sample sequenced in a study of blood T cell repertoires in COVID-19. The method was immunoSEQ multiplex PCR; TCRdb's version includes in-frame clones alone and lacks a portion of them. The sample holds around 190,000 clones; approximately 78% are singletons and the top ten take 9.2%. Sequencing input: PBMCs or T cells enriched from blood (not recorded which). The receptors come from a man aged 35 to 55 who had recovered from COVID-19.

The chain links TRBV6-5 to TRBJ2-5, with TRBD2 matching over 9 bases. The CDR3 is 14 amino acids. The J segment lost 5 bases and the V segment lost 5 bases, leaving 6 bases of the junction unmatched. CDR1 is MNHEY, CDR2 SVGAGI, per germline. The CDR3 here is CASSRTSEYETQYF. CDR3 bases: TGTGCCAGCAGTAGGACTAGCGAATATGAGACCCAGTACTTC.

This chain links TRBV2 with TRBJ2-1; 7 bases line up with TRBD2. The V and J ends lost 8 bases and 6 bases, in that order; junction bases with no gene match: 10. CDR1 and CDR2 (germline): SNHLY, FYNNEI. The CDR3 length is 14 residues. The CDR3 spells CASGRDYQFNEQFF. CDR3 DNA: TGTGCCAGCGGCCGGGACTATCAGTTCAATGAGCAGTTCTTC.

The chain carries TRBV5-1 and TRBJ2-3; the D gene is possibly TRBD1 (6 bases). Germline-derived CDR1 and CDR2 are SGHRS and YFSETQ. The V end was cut by 4 bases, the J end by 3 bases, with 12 bases between. This CDR3 is built from 14 residues. CDR3 DNA sequence: TGCGCCAGCAGCGCCTATCAGGGGACAGATACGCAGTATTTT. Protein sequence: CASSAYQGTDTQYF.

This clone was detected once. The CDR3 sequence is CASSHVAGELYNEQFF. The CDR3 nucleotides are TGCGCCAGCAGCCATGTAGCGGGAGAGCTCTACAATGAGCAGTTCTTC. The rearrangement uses TRBV5-1 and TRBJ2-1; 9 positions match TRBD2. V lost 4 bases, J lost 3 bases, and 8 bases stayed unmatched. Germline V gives CDR1 SGHRS, CDR2 YFSETQ. CDR3 size: 16 residues.

A few counts support this clone. This sequence joins TRBV9 and TRBJ2-1; 9 bases are shared with TRBD2. Germline V gives CDR1 SGDLS, CDR2 YYNGEE. This CDR3 comprises 18 residues. V lost 1 base to trimming and J lost 1 base; unmatched junction nucleotides: 9. For the CDR3, the DNA is TGTGCCAGCAGCGTAATTAGCGGGAGAGGGCTTTCCTACAATGAGCAGTTCTTC. It yields the protein CASSVISGRGLSYNEQFF.

The rearrangement uses TRBV7-6 and TRBJ2-1, with D maybe TRBD1 (6 bases). The V and J ends lost 0 bases and 5 bases respectively, with 11 bases between them. The CDR3 has 15 residues. Germline V gene sequence: CDR1 SGHVS, CDR2 FNYEAQ. The CDR3 coding sequence is TGTGCCAGCAGCTTAGCGGGGACACCGAACAATGAGCAGTTCTTC. Protein product: CASSLAGTPNNEQFF.

This clone has a single count. The chain combines TRBV24-1 with TRBJ2-1, with a tentative D call TRBD2 (5 bases). Germline V gene sequence: CDR1 KGHDR, CDR2 SFDVKD. Trimming cost V 1 base and J 0 bases, with 9 bases left between them. This CDR3 has 16 residues. CDR3 in amino acids: CATSDLEGSSYNEQFF. CDR3 coding DNA: TGTGCCACCAGTGATTTAGAGGGAAGCTCCTACAATGAGCAGTTCTTC.

The V call is TRBV5-1, the J call TRBJ2-2; tentative D call: TRBD2 (6 bases). The CDR3 extends over 20 amino acids. In germline, CDR1 is SGHRS, CDR2 YFSETQ. V lost 1 base and J lost 5, with 27 bases in between. The CDR3 sequence is CASSLIKGLASSLSTGELFF. CDR3 nucleotide sequence: TGCGCCAGCAGCTTGATAAAGGGGCTAGCGAGTTCCCTAAGTACCGGGGAGCTGTTTTTT.

The V and J genes are TRBV7-8 and TRBJ2-7, with 12 bases identical to TRBD2. In germline, CDR1 is SGHVS, CDR2 FQNEAQ. The V and J ends lost 1 base and 6 bases, in that order; junction bases with no gene match: 10. This CDR3 is 17 amino acids long. CDR3 in amino acids: CASSLGVASGRAGEQYF. In nucleotides, the CDR3 is TGTGCCAGCAGCTTAGGGGTGGCTAGCGGGAGGGCCGGCGAGCAGTACTTC.

V gene TRBV6-2 or TRBV6-3 combines with J gene TRBJ1-5; D remains unclear. Trimming shortened V by 3 bases and J by 5 bases, and 11 bases separated the two germline ends. Germline lookup yields CDR1 MNHEY and CDR2 SVGEGT. This CDR3 region has 14 residues. CDR3 nucleotide sequence: TGTGCCAGCAGTTATACCACTGCATATCAGCCCCAGCATTTT. Amino acids: CASSYTTAYQPQHF.

The table lists this clone with a few counts. The chain's CDR3 is CAWSGSVGGRYEAFF. CDR3 in DNA: TGTGCCTGGAGCGGGTCGGTCGGGGGGCGATACGAAGCTTTCTTT. The chain has TRBV30 and TRBJ1-1; maybe TRBD1 (6 bases). The V end lost 3 bases, the J end lost 8 bases, and 22 bases lay between the germline ends. Germline assignment: CDR1 GTSNPN and CDR2 SVGIG (reference sequence). The length of the CDR3 is 15 residues.

V gene TRBV6-8 combines with J gene TRBJ2-2; 12 bases agree with TRBD2. The germline V gene encodes CDR1 MNHGY and CDR2 SAAAGT. V trimming: 4 bases; J trimming: 0 bases; junction bases outside the gene matches: 3. The CDR3 totals 17 residues. The CDR3 bases are TGTGCCAGCAGTTTCCGGACTAGCGGGACGAACACCGGGGAGCTGTTTTTT. Amino acids: CASSFRTSGTNTGELFF.

The rearrangement uses TRBV6-5 and TRBJ1-1; TRBD1 agrees at 8 bases. The CDR3 has 14 residues. Losses at the gene ends were 6 bases for V and 1 base for J; bases not matched to a gene: 4. Germline-derived CDR1 and CDR2 are MNHEY and SVGAGI. CDR3 in amino acids: CASRPGTGNTEAFF. CDR3 DNA: TGTGCCAGCAGGCCCGGGACAGGGAACACTGAAGCTTTCTTT.

The chain is built from TRBV28 and TRBJ1-6; TRBD1 matches at 12 bases. CDR1 and CDR2 (germline): MDHEN, SYDVKM. The CDR3 runs to 15 residues. Trimming took 7 bases from V and 7 from J; bases not matched to a gene: 5. CDR3 region: CASIPGQGANSPLHF. The DNA of the CDR3 is TGTGCCAGCATTCCGGGACAGGGGGCAAATTCACCCCTCCACTTT.

The J gene is TRBJ2-1, the V gene TRBV27, with D tentatively TRBD2 (5 bases). Germline values: CDR1 MNHEY, CDR2 SMNVEV (reference sequence). V lost 5 bases and J 1 base, leaving 12 bases between the germline ends. CDR3 length equals 15 residues. This CDR3 reads CASSPASNSYNEQFF. The CDR3 nucleotides are TGTGCCAGCAGTCCAGCTAGCAATTCCTACAATGAGCAGTTCTTC.

The chain links TRBV15 to TRBJ2-7; D is unresolved. This CDR3 contains 15 residues. V was pared by 0 bases and J by 0 bases, with 9 bases between. The germline gives CDR1 LNHNV, CDR2 YYDKDF (reference sequence). The DNA for the CDR3 is TGTGCCACCAGCAGAGAAAAACAAAGCTCCTACGAGCAGTACTTC. Protein: CATSREKQSSYEQYF.

The chain recombines TRBV12-5 with TRBJ2-2; 7 bases line up with TRBD2. The germline V gene has CDR1 LGHNT and CDR2 FRNRAP. Trimming cost V 5 bases and J 3 bases; bases outside gene matches: 9. The CDR3 contains 16 residues. The CDR3 loop reads CASGPIAGIYTGELFF. DNA of the CDR3: TGTGCTAGTGGTCCAATAGCGGGTATTTACACCGGGGAGCTGTTTTTT.

The CDR3 coding sequence is TGCAGCGTTGGATTGAGCTCCTACAATGAGCAGTTCTTC. Residues: CSVGLSSYNEQFF. The rearrangement uses TRBV29-1 and TRBJ2-1; D is ambiguous. Per germline, CDR1 SQVTM and CDR2 ANQGSEA. V shed 4 bases and J shed 0 bases, with 7 bases lying between them. The CDR3 extends over 13 amino acids.

The chain employs TRBV27 and TRBJ2-1; 12 positions match TRBD2. The germline V gene has CDR1 MNHEY and CDR2 SMNVEV (reference sequence). With V trimmed by 4 bases and J by 6 bases, 1 base remained unmatched. There are 14 residues in the CDR3. This CDR3 is CASSSSGRANEQFF. In nucleotides, the CDR3 is TGTGCCAGCAGTTCTAGCGGGAGGGCCAATGAGCAGTTCTTC.

This clone has more than one count but fewer than ten. The gene calls are TRBV7-9 and TRBJ1-6; D remains unclear. The V end was cut by 1 base, the J end by 16 bases, with 14 bases between. The V gene's germline CDR1 is SEHNR and CDR2 FQNEAQ (reference sequence). The CDR3 runs 13 residues. DNA for the CDR3: TGTGCCAGCAGCTTAGAAGCGTTGACTCCTCTCCACTTT. Translation: CASSLEALTPLHF.

V gene TRBV7-3 combines with J gene TRBJ2-2; D is ambiguous. The germline V gene has CDR1 SGHTA and CDR2 FQGTGA. The CDR3 is 14 amino acids. Trimming left V 5 bases short and J 2 bases short, with 9 bases between. CDR3 protein: CASSPSLNTGELFF. As DNA, the CDR3 is TGTGCCAGCAGCCCGAGCTTAAACACCGGGGAGCTGTTTTTT. Combining the CDR3 with reference TRBV7-3 and TRBJ2-2 gives the whole variable domain GAGVSQTPSNKVTEKGKYVELRCDPISGHTALYWYRQSLGQGPEFLIYFQGTGAADDSGLPNDRFFAVRPEGSVSTLKIQRTERGDSAVYLCASSPSLNTGELFFGEGSRLTVL.

The chain carries TRBV5-1 and TRBJ1-6; a weak D match, TRBD1 (5 bases). Between the trimmed V and J ends, which lost 3 bases and 2 bases, there was a span of 15 bases. This CDR3 comprises 17 residues. Germline V gives CDR1 SGHRS, CDR2 YFSETQ. CDR3 loop: CASSSPPGVTYNSPLHF. DNA for the CDR3: TGCGCCAGCAGCTCCCCGCCGGGGGTCACCTATAATTCACCCCTCCACTTT.

This clone was seen only once. The rearrangement uses TRBV5-8 and TRBJ1-1, with a tentative D call TRBD1 (6 bases). CDR1 is SGHTS, CDR2 YDEGEE, per germline. The length of the CDR3 is 17 residues. The V gene lost 4 bases and the J gene lost 0 bases, with 19 bases spanning the gap. The DNA of the CDR3 is TGTGCCAGCAGCCTATTTGGGCGGGGGCGAATGAACACTGAAGCTTTCTTT. Its protein product is CASSLFGRGRMNTEAFF. Full variable domain (rest looked up from reference TRBV5-8 and TRBJ1-1): EAGVTQSPTHLIKTRGQQATLRCSPISGHTSVYWYQQALGLGLQFLLWYDEGEERNRGNFPPRFSGRQFPNYSSELNVNALELEDSALYLCASSLFGRGRMNTEAFFGQGTRLTVV.

V usage is TRBV9 and J usage is TRBJ1-2, with 7 bases that match TRBD1. This CDR3 is 13 amino acids long. V gave up 0 bases and J gave up 8 bases; unmatched junction bases: 4. Germline V gives CDR1 SGDLS, CDR2 YYNGEE. The CDR3 nucleotides are TGTGCCAGCAGCGTAGGAGGGGGCAACGGCTACACCTTC. Its protein product is CASSVGGGNGYTF.

V is TRBV11-2 and J is TRBJ1-1; possible D gene TRBD1, 6 bases. V was clipped by 2 bases and J by 0 bases, with 16 bases between them. The CDR3 covers 17 residues. The germline gives CDR1 SGHAT, CDR2 FQNNGV. DNA for the CDR3: TGTGCCAGCAGCTTACCACTCTCAGGGGTCTTGAACACTGAAGCTTTCTTT. It is translated as CASSLPLSGVLNTEAFF.

The genes are TRBV18 and TRBJ2-2; 8 bases are a match to TRBD1. There are 15 residues in the CDR3. In germline, CDR1 is KGHSH, CDR2 LQKENI. V was clipped by 3 bases and J by 4 bases; unmatched bases: 4. This chain's CDR3 is CASSPSGGGTGELFF. The CDR3 DNA sequence: TGTGCCAGCTCACCTTCAGGGGGCGGCACCGGGGAGCTGTTTTTT.

The rearrangement joins TRBV6-1 to TRBJ2-7; 11 bases line up with TRBD1. V shed 4 bases, J shed 6 bases, and the junction held 11 bases outside the gene matches. Germline values: CDR1 MNHNS, CDR2 SASEGT. CDR3 length: 16 amino acids. The CDR3 DNA reads TGTGCCAGCAGTGTCCCGGGGACAGGGGGGAAAGGCGAGCAGTACTTC. The encoded protein is CASSVPGTGGKGEQYF.

V usage is TRBV5-1 and J usage is TRBJ2-7; D is perhaps TRBD1 (5 bases). V lost 6 bases and J lost 1, with 11 bases in between. The CDR3 runs 13 residues. Germline CDR1 SGHRS, CDR2 YFSETQ. The DNA of the CDR3 is TGCGCCAGCAAAACAGGTGGATCCTACGAGCAGTACTTC. It encodes CASKTGGSYEQYF. The variable domain in full, with the rest retrieved from reference TRBV5-1 and TRBJ2-7, is KAGVTQTPRYLIKTRGQQVTLSCSPISGHRSVSWYQQTPGQGLQFLFEYFSETQRNKGNFPGRFSGRQFSNSRSEMNVSTLELGDSALYLCASKTGGSYEQYFGPGTRLTVT.

J is TRBJ2-1 and V is TRBV24-1; possible D gene TRBD2, 6 bases. The germline gives CDR1 KGHDR, CDR2 SFDVKD. This CDR3 spans 13 amino acids. V lost 8 bases and J lost 4, with 11 bases in between. The CDR3, as DNA: TGTGCCACCAAGGGTAGCGGATACAATGAGCAGTTCTTC. Translation: CATKGSGYNEQFF.

This chain connects TRBV27 to TRBJ2-7, with a weak D call TRBD1 (5 bases). There are 16 residues in the CDR3. V lost 3 bases, J lost 2 bases, and 17 bases lay in between. Germline V lookup: CDR1 MNHEY, CDR2 SMNVEV (reference sequence). CDR3 region: CASSFLARTKAYEQYF. The CDR3 nucleotides read TGTGCCAGCAGTTTTCTTGCCCGGACAAAAGCCTACGAGCAGTACTTC.

The rearrangement joins TRBV6-5 to TRBJ2-6; weak D call: TRBD2 (6 bases). The CDR3 is 15 residues long. V lost 6 bases and J lost 0, with 9 bases in between. The germline V gene encodes CDR1 MNHEY and CDR2 SVGAGI. The CDR3 reads CASRGGYSGANVLTF. The CDR3 DNA sequence: TGTGCCAGCAGGGGAGGTTACTCTGGGGCCAACGTCCTGACTTTC.